A selection of T cell receptor beta chains follows, all from one sample in a study of T-cell memory formation after mild COVID-19. One entry per CDR3 protein, called by TCRdb with MiXCR from the 5' RACE reads. This table holds some 260,000 distinct CDR3 sequences, about a sixth found once. The specimen sequenced was PBMCs or a T cell subset sorted from them (not recorded which). The origin of the receptors is a man aged 18 to 29 who had mild COVID-19 (a few samples of this study predate the infection). Cell type and time point are not known. CDR3s include the opening cysteine and the closing phenylalanine or tryptophan. D genes are given only for firm matches. The size of a clone is reported for some rows only, either as once, few or many, or as a class for expanded clones.

TRBJ2-1 | TRBV7-2 | many | TRBD2 | TGTGCCAGCAGCTTAGATCGGATAGGACTAGCGGGGGCCAATGAGCAGTTCTTC | CASSLDRIGLAGANEQFF
TRBJ2-2 | TRBV12-3/TRBV12-4 | few | . | TGTGCCAGCACTCTGACTAACACCGGGGAGCTGTTTTTT | CASTLTNTGELFF
TRBJ2-2 | TRBV7-9 | many | TRBD2 | TGTGCCAGCAGCTTAACAGCGGGGGCCTCGAACACCGGGGAGCTGTTTTTT | CASSLTAGASNTGELFF
TRBJ2-1 | TRBV12-3/TRBV12-4 | many | . | TGTGCCAGCAGCTTATACAATGAGCAGTTCTTC | CASSLYNEQFF
TRBJ2-4 | TRBV3-1 | few | TRBD2 | TGTGCCAGCAGCGCTACTAGCGGGGGGGCAATTCAGTACTTC | CASSATSGGAIQYF
TRBJ1-6 | TRBV7-2 | few | . | TGTGCCAGCAGCTCACAGGGTCTCGACCTCCACTTT | CASSSQGLDLHF
TRBJ1-1 | TRBV20-1 | . | TRBD1 | TGCAGTGCTGGGAAGGGGGCTTACACTGAAGCTTTCTTT | CSAGKGAYTEAFF
TRBJ2-3 | TRBV3-1 | few | . | TGTGCCAGCAGCCCGGCCGGGGCAGATACGCAGTATTTT | CASSPAGADTQYF
TRBJ2-5 | TRBV29-1 | . | . | TGCAGCGTTGAGGGCAGGTTCGTCGAGACCCAGTACTTC | CSVEGRFVETQYF
TRBJ2-7 | TRBV3-1 | . | . | TGTGCCAGCAGCCAAAGAGGGGGGCCCTACGAGCAGTACTTC | CASSQRGGPYEQYF
TRBJ2-3 | TRBV19 | few | . | TGTGCCAGTAGCGTATGGGCTCGGGCCCGCACAGATACGCAGTATTTT | CASSVWARARTDTQYF
TRBJ2-3 | TRBV29-1 | . | . | TGCAGCGTTACCACGACCAGGGCAGGCACAGATACGCAGTATTTT | CSVTTTRAGTDTQYF
TRBJ1-5 | TRBV14 | few | TRBD1 | TGTGCCAGCAGCCAAGAGGGGACAGGAAAAAGCAATCAGCCCCAGCATTTT | CASSQEGTGKSNQPQHF
TRBJ1-6 | TRBV5-1 | . | . | TGCGCCAGCAGCTTGGGAGGGGTGGATTCACCCCTCCACTTT | CASSLGGVDSPLHF
TRBJ2-1 | TRBV6-2/TRBV6-3 | many | . | TGTGCCAGCATTAGTGGGGGGCTTTACTCCTACAATGAGCAGTTCTTC | CASISGGLYSYNEQFF
TRBJ2-1 | TRBV12-3/TRBV12-4 | . | TRBD1 | TGTGCCAGCAGTTTCGATTCCGGGACAGTCGCCTACAATGAGCAGTTCTTC | CASSFDSGTVAYNEQFF